The 14 T cell receptor beta chains in this list originate from one sample, sequenced in a study of PD-L1 blockade in urothelial cancer. TCRdb keeps only in-frame clones here, not all; method: immunoSEQ multiplex PCR. Of 40,000 to 55,000 clones in the sample, around 87% are singletons; the top ten hold 10%. The sample's time point: peripheral blood 6 weeks after treatment start. Sequenced here: PBMCs, sampled around atezolizumab (anti-PD-L1) treatment. The receptors shown here come from a man aged 55 to 70 with urothelial cancer.

This sequence joins TRBV7-6 and TRBJ1-5, with TRBD1 matching 7 bases. Trimming took 4 bases from V and 4 from J; bases not matched to a gene: 4. Germline V CDR1 and CDR2: SGHVS, FNYEAQ. The CDR3 is made up of 14 amino acids. The CDR3 sequence: CASSSQGKNQPQHF. DNA for the CDR3: TGTGCCAGCAGCTCACAGGGGAAAAATCAGCCCCAGCATTTT.

The rearrangement links TRBV27 to TRBJ2-7, with 7 nucleotides matching TRBD1. The CDR3 contains 15 residues. CDR1 is MNHEY and CDR2 is SMNVEV in the germline V gene (reference sequence). V trimming: 4 bases; J trimming: 2 bases; junction bases outside the gene matches: 8. The CDR3 region has the DNA TGTGCCAGCAGTTCTAGGGACAGAATTACCTACGAGCAGTACTTC. It translates to CASSSRDRITYEQYF.

This clone was counted a single time. The chain combines TRBV5-6 with TRBJ2-5; D perhaps matches TRBD2 (6 bases). V shed 1 base and J shed 2 bases, with 9 bases lying between them. Germline V lookup: CDR1 SGHDT, CDR2 YYEEEE. CDR3 length: 14 residues. The CDR3 DNA is TGTGCCAGCAGCTTGTGGAGCGGGCAAGAGACCCAGTACTTC. Residues: CASSLWSGQETQYF.

The chain has TRBV5-1 and TRBJ1-6; TRBD1 is a possible D gene (6 bases). The CDR3 is 15 amino acids. Germline lookup yields CDR1 SGHRS and CDR2 YFSETQ. V was cut by 4 bases and J by 8 bases, with 16 bases left in between. DNA for the CDR3: TGCGCCAGCAGCAGGTCGGGGGGGCAGGATTCACCCCTCCACTTT. As protein: CASSRSGGQDSPLHF.

V usage is TRBV7-2 and J usage is TRBJ1-2; D not certain. The CDR3 runs 13 residues. The V gene's germline CDR1 is SGHTA and CDR2 FQGNSA. With 3 bases removed from V and 3 bases from J, the gap between germline ends came to 8 bases. The CDR3 is CASSLREDYGYTF. CDR3 nucleotides: TGTGCCAGCAGCTTGCGGGAAGACTATGGCTACACCTTC.

This clone appeared once. This chain uses TRBV6-5 with TRBJ2-5; D may be TRBD2 (5 bases). V lost 7 bases and J 7 bases, leaving 19 bases between the germline ends. The CDR3 has 14 amino acids. In germline, CDR1 is MNHEY, CDR2 SVGAGI. The CDR3 DNA is TGTGCCAGCAAGCTGGCCCGGGGTCCGGGGACCCAGTACTTC. Protein: CASKLARGPGTQYF.

CDR3 region: CASSDSGSRGTEAFF. CDR3 coding DNA: TGTGCCAGCTCAGACTCGGGCAGTAGGGGCACTGAAGCTTTCTTT. The chain uses TRBV18 and TRBJ1-1, with D perhaps matching TRBD1 (5 bases). The CDR3 consists of 15 residues. Deletions cut 5 bases from V and 4 bases from J, with 17 bases between. Germline CDR1 reads KGHSH; CDR2 reads LQKENI. The variable domain in full, with the rest retrieved from reference TRBV18 and TRBJ1-1, is NAGVMQNPRHLVRRRGQEARLRCSPMKGHSHVYWYRQLPEEGLKFMVYLQKENIIDESGMPKERFSAEFPKEGPSILRIQQVVRGDSAAYFCASSDSGSRGTEAFFGQGTRLTVV.

The chain uses TRBV5-1 and TRBJ2-7; TRBD2 matches at 12 bases. V gave up 3 bases and J gave up 0 bases; unmatched junction bases: 1. Germline values: CDR1 SGHRS, CDR2 YFSETQ. This CDR3 is 15 amino acids long. Written as DNA, the CDR3 is TGCGCCAGCAGCTCTAGCGGGGGGGGCTCCTACGAGCAGTACTTC. Amino acids: CASSSSGGGSYEQYF. Using reference TRBV5-1 and TRBJ2-7 for the parts outside the CDR3, the full variable domain is KAGVTQTPRYLIKTRGQQVTLSCSPISGHRSVSWYQQTPGQGLQFLFEYFSETQRNKGNFPGRFSGRQFSNSRSEMNVSTLELGDSALYLCASSSSGGGSYEQYFGPGTRLTVT.

This rearrangement joins TRBV6-6 to TRBJ2-1; 9 bases line up with TRBD1. Looked up from germline, CDR1 is MNHNY and CDR2 is SVGAGI (reference sequence). There are 15 residues in the CDR3. V lost 4 bases to trimming and J lost 7 bases; unmatched junction nucleotides: 8. The CDR3, as DNA: TGTGCCAGCAGTTTTCCTAGGGACAGGGTTAATGAGCAGTTCTTC. Its protein is CASSFPRDRVNEQFF.

The sample holds one count of this clone. The chain employs TRBV27 and TRBJ2-5; 8 bases are shared with TRBD1. Trimming took 1 base from V and 4 from J; bases not matched to a gene: 5. The germline gives CDR1 MNHEY, CDR2 SMNVEV (reference sequence). This CDR3 contains 15 residues. CDR3 DNA: TGTGCCAGCAGTTTATATCAGGGGGCCCGAGAGACCCAGTACTTC. Residues: CASSLYQGARETQYF.

This chain joins TRBV18 and TRBJ2-7; D gene unclear. Trimming removed 3 bases from V and 4 bases from J, with 10 bases in between. This CDR3 comprises 13 residues. From germline, CDR1 is KGHSH and CDR2 LQKENI. CDR3 sequence (DNA): TGTGCCAGCTCACCTGGCAACGAATACGAGCAGTACTTC. Protein product: CASSPGNEYEQYF.

There are a few counts of this clone. The chain uses TRBV19 and TRBJ1-5; D is perhaps TRBD1 (5 bases). The germline V and J ends were trimmed by 6 bases and 0 bases, with 21 bases remaining between them. CDR3 length: 18 amino acids. CDR1 and CDR2 (germline): LNHDA, SQIVND (reference sequence). The CDR3 spells CASRWGTGGADSNQPQHF. For the CDR3, the DNA is TGTGCCAGTAGGTGGGGAACAGGAGGGGCGGATAGCAATCAGCCCCAGCATTTT.

The rearrangement links TRBV7-3 to TRBJ2-5; 7 bases map to TRBD1. The germline V gene has CDR1 SGHTA and CDR2 FQGTGA. This CDR3 has 15 amino acids. The V segment lost 2 bases and the J segment 4 bases; nucleotides outside the gene matches: 7. The CDR3: CASSLGAQGRETQYF. For the CDR3, the DNA is TGTGCCAGCAGCTTAGGGGCACAGGGGAGAGAGACCCAGTACTTC.

J is TRBJ1-5 and V is TRBV11-3; tentative D call: TRBD1 (5 bases). Germline CDR1 reads SGHNT; CDR2 reads YENEEA. The CDR3 covers 13 residues. The germline V and J ends were trimmed by 3 bases and 10 bases, with 13 bases remaining between them. The CDR3 loop is CASSLGLQGPQHF. The CDR3 coding sequence is TGTGCCAGCAGCTTGGGACTGCAGGGTCCCCAGCATTTT.